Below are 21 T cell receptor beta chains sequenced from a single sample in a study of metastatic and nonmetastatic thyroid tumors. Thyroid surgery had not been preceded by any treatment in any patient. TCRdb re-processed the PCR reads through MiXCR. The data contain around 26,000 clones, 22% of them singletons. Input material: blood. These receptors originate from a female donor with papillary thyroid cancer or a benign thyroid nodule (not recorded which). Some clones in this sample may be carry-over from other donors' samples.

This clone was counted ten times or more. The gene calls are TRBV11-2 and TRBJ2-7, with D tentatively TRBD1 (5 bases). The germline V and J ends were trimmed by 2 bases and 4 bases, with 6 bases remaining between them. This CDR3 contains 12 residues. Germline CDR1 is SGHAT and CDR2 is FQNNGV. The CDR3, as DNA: TGTGCCAGCAGCTTACAGGGTTACGAGCAGTACTTC. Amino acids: CASSLQGYEQYF.

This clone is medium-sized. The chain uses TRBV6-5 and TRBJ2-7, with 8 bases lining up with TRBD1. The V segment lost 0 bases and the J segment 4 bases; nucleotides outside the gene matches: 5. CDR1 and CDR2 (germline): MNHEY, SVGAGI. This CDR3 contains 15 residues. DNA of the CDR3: TGTGCCAGCAGTTACTCGTGGACAGGGTTTTACGAGCAGTACTTC. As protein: CASSYSWTGFYEQYF.

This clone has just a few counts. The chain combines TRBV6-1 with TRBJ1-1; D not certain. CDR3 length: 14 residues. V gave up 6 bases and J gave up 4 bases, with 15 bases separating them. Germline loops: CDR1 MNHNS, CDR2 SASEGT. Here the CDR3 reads CASSSEPLSTEAFF. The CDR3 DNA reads TGTGCCAGCAGCTCCGAGCCTTTGAGCACTGAAGCTTTCTTT.

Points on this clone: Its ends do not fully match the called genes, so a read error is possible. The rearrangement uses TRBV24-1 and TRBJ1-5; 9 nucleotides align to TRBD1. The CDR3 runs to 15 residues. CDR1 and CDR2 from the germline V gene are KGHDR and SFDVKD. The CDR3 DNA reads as TGTGCCGCCAGTGCCGCGACAGGGGGGGACCAGCCCCAGCATTTT. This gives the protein CAASAATGGDQPQHF.

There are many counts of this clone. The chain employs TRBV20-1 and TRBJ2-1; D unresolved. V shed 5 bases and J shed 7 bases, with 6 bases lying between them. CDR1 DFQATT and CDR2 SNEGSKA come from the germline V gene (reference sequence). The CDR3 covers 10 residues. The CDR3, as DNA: TGCAGTGCTGACGGGAATGAGCAGTTCTTC. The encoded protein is CSADGNEQFF.

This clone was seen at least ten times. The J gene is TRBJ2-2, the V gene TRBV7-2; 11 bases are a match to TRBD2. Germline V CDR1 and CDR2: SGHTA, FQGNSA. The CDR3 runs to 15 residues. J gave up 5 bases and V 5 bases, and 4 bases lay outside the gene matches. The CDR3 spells CASSVGTSGTGELFF. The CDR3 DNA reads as TGTGCCAGCAGCGTCGGGACTAGCGGAACCGGGGAGCTGTTTTTT.

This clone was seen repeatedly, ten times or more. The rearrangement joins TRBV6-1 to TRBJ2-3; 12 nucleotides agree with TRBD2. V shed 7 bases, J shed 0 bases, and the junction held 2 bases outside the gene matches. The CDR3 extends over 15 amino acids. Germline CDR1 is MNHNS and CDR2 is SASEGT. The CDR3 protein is CASNGLAGSTDTQYF. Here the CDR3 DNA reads TGTGCCAGCAATGGACTAGCGGGGAGCACAGATACGCAGTATTTT.

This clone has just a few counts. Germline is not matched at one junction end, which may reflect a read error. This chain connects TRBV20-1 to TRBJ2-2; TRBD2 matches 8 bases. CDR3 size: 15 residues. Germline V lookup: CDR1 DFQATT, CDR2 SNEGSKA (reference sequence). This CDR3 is CSATQRGGRTGEPFF. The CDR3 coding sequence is TGCAGTGCAACCCAGCGCGGGGGGCGGACCGGGGAGCCGTTCTTT.

The CDR3 DNA follows: TGTGCCAGCAGCCAAGAGGGGCGGGAGAACACCGGGGAGCTGTTTTTT. Its protein is CASSQEGRENTGELFF. The chain recombines TRBV4-2 with TRBJ2-2; D perhaps matches TRBD2 (6 bases). Germline V CDR1 and CDR2: LGHNA, YNFKEQ. Trimming removed 0 bases from V and 1 base from J, with 9 bases in between. The CDR3 runs 16 residues.

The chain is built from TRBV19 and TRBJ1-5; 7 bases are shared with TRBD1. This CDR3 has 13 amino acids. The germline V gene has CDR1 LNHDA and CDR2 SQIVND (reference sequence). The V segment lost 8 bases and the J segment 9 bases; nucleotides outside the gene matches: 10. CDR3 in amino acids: CASAWTGDPPQHF. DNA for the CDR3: TGTGCCAGTGCCTGGACAGGAGATCCGCCCCAGCATTTT. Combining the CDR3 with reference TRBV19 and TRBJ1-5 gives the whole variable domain DGGITQSPKYLFRKEGQNVTLSCEQNLNHDAMYWYRQDPGQGLRLIYYSQIVNDFQKGDIAEGYSVSREKKESFPLTVTSAQKNPTAFYLCASAWTGDPPQHFGDGTRLSIL.

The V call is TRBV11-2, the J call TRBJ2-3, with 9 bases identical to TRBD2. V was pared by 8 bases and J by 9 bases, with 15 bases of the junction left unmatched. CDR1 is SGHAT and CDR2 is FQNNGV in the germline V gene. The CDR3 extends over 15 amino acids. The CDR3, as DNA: TGTGCCAGCGTCAATAGCGGGAGTGTGACCGACACGCAGTATTTT. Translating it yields CASVNSGSVTDTQYF. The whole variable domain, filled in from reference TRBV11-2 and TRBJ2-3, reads EAGVAQSPRYKIIEKRQSVAFWCNPISGHATLYWYQQILGQGPKLLIQFQNNGVVDDSQLPKDRFSAERLKGVDSTLKIQPAKLEDSAVYLCASVNSGSVTDTQYFGPGTRLTVL.

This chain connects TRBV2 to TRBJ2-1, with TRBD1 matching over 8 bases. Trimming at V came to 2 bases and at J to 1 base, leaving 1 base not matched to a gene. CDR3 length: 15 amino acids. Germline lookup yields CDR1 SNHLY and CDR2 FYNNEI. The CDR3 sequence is CASSEQGASYNEQFF. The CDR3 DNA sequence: TGTGCCAGCAGTGAACAGGGGGCTTCCTACAATGAGCAGTTCTTC.

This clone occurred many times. This CDR3 reads CSASLEDTQYF. CDR3 bases: TGCAGTGCTAGTCTGGAGGATACGCAGTATTTT. J is TRBJ2-3 and V is TRBV20-1; D is ambiguous. The germline V and J ends were trimmed by 3 bases and 6 bases, with 7 bases remaining between them. The CDR3 spans 11 residues. Germline V gene sequence: CDR1 DFQATT, CDR2 SNEGSKA (reference sequence).

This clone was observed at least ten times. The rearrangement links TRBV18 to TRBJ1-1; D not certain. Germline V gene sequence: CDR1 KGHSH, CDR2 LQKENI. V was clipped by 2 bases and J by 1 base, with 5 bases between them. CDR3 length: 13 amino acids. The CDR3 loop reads CASSPGENTEAFF. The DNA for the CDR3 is TGTGCCAGCTCACCAGGGGAGAACACTGAAGCTTTCTTT.

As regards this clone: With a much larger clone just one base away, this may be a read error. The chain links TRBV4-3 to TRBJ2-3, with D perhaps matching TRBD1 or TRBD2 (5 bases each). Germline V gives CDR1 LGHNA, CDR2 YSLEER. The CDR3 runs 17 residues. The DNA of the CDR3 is TGCGCCAGCAGCCAAGAAAACTACGGGGCCGTCACAGATACGCGGTATTTT. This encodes CASSQENYGAVTDTRYF.

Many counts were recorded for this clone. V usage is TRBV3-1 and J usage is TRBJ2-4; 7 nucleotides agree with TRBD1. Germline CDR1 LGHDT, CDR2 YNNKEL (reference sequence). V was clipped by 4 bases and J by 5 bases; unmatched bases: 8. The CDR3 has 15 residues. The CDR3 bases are TGTGCCAGCAGCCGGAAGGGGCAGGGGGAAAACATTCAGTACTTC. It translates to CASSRKGQGENIQYF. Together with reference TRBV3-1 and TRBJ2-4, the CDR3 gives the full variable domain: DTAVSQTPKYLVTQMGNDKSIKCEQNLGHDTMYWYKQDSKKFLKIMFSYNNKELIINETVPNRFSPKSPDKAHLNLHINSLELGDSAVYFCASSRKGQGENIQYFGAGTRLSVL.

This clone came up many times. This chain's CDR3 is CASSLGGGRDTQYF. CDR3 DNA sequence: TGTGCCAGCAGCTTGGGGGGGGGCCGGGATACGCAGTATTTT. This sequence joins TRBV7-2 and TRBJ2-3, with D possibly being TRBD2 (7 bases). Trimming cost V 3 bases and J 6 bases, with 13 bases left between them. The CDR3 is 14 amino acids. The V gene's germline CDR1 is SGHTA and CDR2 FQGNSA.

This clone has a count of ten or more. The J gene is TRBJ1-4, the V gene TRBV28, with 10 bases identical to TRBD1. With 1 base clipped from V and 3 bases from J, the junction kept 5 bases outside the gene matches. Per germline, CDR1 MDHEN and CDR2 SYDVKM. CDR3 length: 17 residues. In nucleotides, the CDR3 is TGTGCCAGCAGTTTATTGGGACAGGGGCGGGCTAATGAAAAACTGTTTTTT. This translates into CASSLLGQGRANEKLFF.

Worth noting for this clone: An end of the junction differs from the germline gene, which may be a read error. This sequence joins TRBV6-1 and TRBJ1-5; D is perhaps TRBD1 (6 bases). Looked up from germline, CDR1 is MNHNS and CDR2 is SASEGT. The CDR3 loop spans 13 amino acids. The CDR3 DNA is TGTGCCAGTAAGGGGGGGGTCAATCAGCCCAAGCATTTT. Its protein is CASKGGVNQPKHF.

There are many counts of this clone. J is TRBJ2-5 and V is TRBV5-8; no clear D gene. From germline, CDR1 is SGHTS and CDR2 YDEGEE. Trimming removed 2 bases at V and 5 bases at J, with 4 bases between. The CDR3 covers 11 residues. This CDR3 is CASSLLETQYF. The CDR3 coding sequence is TGTGCCAGCAGCTTATTGGAGACCCAGTACTTC.

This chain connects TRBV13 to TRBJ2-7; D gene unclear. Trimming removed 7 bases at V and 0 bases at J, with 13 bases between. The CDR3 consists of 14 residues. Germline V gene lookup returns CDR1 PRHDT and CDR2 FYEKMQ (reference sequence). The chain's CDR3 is CASIASRISYEQYF. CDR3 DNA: TGTGCCAGCATCGCGTCCAGGATCTCCTACGAGCAGTACTTC.